The T cell receptor beta chain under discussion was sequenced for a study of cytomegalovirus exposure and HLA in healthy donors (dated by TCRdb to the late 2010s). About the investigation overall: According to an earlier analysis of several hundred of the donors, 150 million to 200 million T cells yielded 117 million unique TCR beta sequences and 250 to 350 Gb of sequence data. The study profiled the T cell repertoires of hundreds of subjects by immunosequencing and related them to cytomegalovirus serostatus. Along with the approximately 700-subject first cohort, a separate validation cohort of over a hundred different subjects was used. Every discovery cohort repertoire had been produced on one sequencing platform. A later genetic analysis took genome-wide SNP genotypes for about three fifths of the 666 donors and used that subset as a discovery cohort. A later analysis re-examined previously published TCR beta repertoires from 610 or so donors and added high-resolution HLA genotyping to investigate patterns of TCR occurrence. An early release covering roughly 580 HLA-typed donors comprised roughly 300 gigabases of sequencing data and about 90 million unique TCR sequences. An earlier analysis of around 540 of the donors applied high-throughput TCR beta sequencing to assess whether each TCR beta V gene segment acted as functional or pseudogenic. The study aimed to test whether cataloging public T cell receptors could reveal signatures of past pathogen exposure. To predict cytomegalovirus infection status, the study brought together high-throughput TCR immunosequencing, statistical association of individual TCRs with disease status, and machine learning. Roughly 5 DR-DQ haplotypes were handled as single units for association and clustering because linkage in the cohort was strong. Across around 400 genotyped donors of the cohort, an average of approximately 240,000 unique TCR beta nucleotide sequences per donor were sequenced, and about a sixth of those sequences were non-productive. Rather than using new phenotypic data, the later analysis identified candidate immune exposures from TCR beta sequences and from how often those sequences occurred across donors. Typing coverage varied by locus: about 629-630 donors for A, B, C, DRB1 and DQB1; under 550 for DQA1; nearly 610 for DPA1; 400 to 480 for DPB1. Alongside the repertoire data, information on donor age, sex, ethnicity and CMV serostatus was compiled. HLA typing included class I and class II loci at four-digit resolution. Among the roughly 430 genotyped donors, around 81% belonged to the genetic ancestry cluster associated with self-reported Caucasian donors. Study-level results and caveats: Most TCR sequences were seen in very few donors, while some public TCRs were found in many individuals. Because HLA typing was unavailable for some donors at each locus, only the typed subset was used in association tests. In an earlier analysis of some 550 of the donors, most TCR beta V segments were observed in productive rearrangements about 87% or about 30% of the time, broadly matching IMGT annotations. Linkage disequilibrium might explain the correlated functional status among segregating V segments, but an unknown experimental factor could not be ruled out. Sequencing depth was assumed to be roughly uniform across donors in the presence/absence analyses, though that assumption may not hold. A further reported finding was that TCR beta sequences accurately predicted the HLA-A and HLA-B alleles for most subjects in the first cohort. A cluster of highly shared sequence variants was judged likely to represent a technical artifact of the sequencing pipeline. In a later analysis, 15,000 to 20,000 TCR beta sequences were associated with specific HLA alleles at a false discovery rate of 0.05. When HLA alleles, especially DR and DQ, strongly co-occurred, attributing TCR associations to individual alleles was difficult. CMV serostatus was the only immune exposure information available for the cohort. The study listed 164 TCR beta chains as associated with cytomegalovirus. A later analysis reported that several top co-occurrence clusters appeared linked to parvovirus B19, influenza, CMV and Epstein-Barr virus. Compared with the 666-donor mean, donors in an Asian-associated ancestry cluster had fewer N-insertions in productive TCRs, according to a later genetic analysis. This cohort had only TCR beta chains sequenced, and the lack of alpha or paired-chain data limited which features could be detected. In a later analysis, HLA-associated TCR beta chains showed more clonal expansion and lower generation probabilities than non-associated chains that were equally common. In a later genetic analysis, a missense DCLRE1C variant was associated with V-gene and J-gene trimming of TCR beta chains, and the association was replicated in an independent cohort. Cytomegalovirus status was reported to be diagnosed by the classifier with high specificity and sensitivity in both the original and validation cohorts. According to a later analysis, most CMV-associated TCR beta chains appeared to be HLA-restricted, and the HLA associations seemed to be driven largely by CMV exposure. A few of the identified cytomegalovirus-associated TCR beta chains were confirmed in vitro to be specific for cytomegalovirus antigens. Because the 87-base-pair reads could not distinguish some IMGT-functional V segments, including TRBV6-2 and TRBV6-3, those segments were excluded. Because counts were too low, more than 15 rarely observed V segments, including chromosome 9 orphons, were left out of the earlier analysis of approximately 580 of the donors. The authors suggested that the approach could potentially be extended to other disease states and immunological phenotypes. In a later analysis, TCR association rates were found to vary across HLA loci, with the most associated TCRs seen for DRB1 alleles and the fewest for HLA-C alleles.

CDR1 is given as SQVTM and CDR2 as ANQGSEA, both from the germline V gene. The CDR3 spans 12 residues, from the cysteine through the phenylalanine. This entry keeps only the CDR3 DNA: 36 bases, framed from base 1. V was cut back by 0 bases and J by 5 bases, leaving a gap of 7 bases between them. In the case of this clone: This clone's antigen is unknown. No much larger clone exists at a distance of one base, and base qualities are not known. Other nucleotide sequences from this sample produce the same CDR3.

Receptor libraries were prepared by the immunoSEQ multiplex PCR assay. For the multiplex PCR, a mixture combining 60 forward primers for TCR Vbeta segments and 13 reverse primers for TCR Jbeta segments was used. The CDR3 region of rearranged TCR beta genes was amplified from genomic DNA by a multiplex PCR assay. The amplified TCR beta libraries were sequenced on the Illumina HiSeq System as 87-base-pair reads. The original methods were these. Across the 640 or so repertoires, a later analysis counted 80 million or so unique TCR beta chains, roughly 11 million of which were shared by at least two donors. Raw reads were error-corrected and collapsed into unique sequences with a nearest-neighbor algorithm that merged closely related sequences to remove PCR and sequencing errors. Alignment of CDR3 sequences to IMGT reference sequences was used to assign V, D and J gene segments. Each retained sequence needed at least a six-nucleotide match to both a V gene segment and a J gene segment. Rearrangements were called productive when the CDR3 lacked stop codons and stayed in frame with V and J; all others were non-productive. CDR3 was defined by IMGT convention, running from the second conserved V-encoded cysteine to the conserved J-encoded phenylalanine. The earlier analysis of some 600 of the donors excluded sequences that lacked an unambiguous match to a single V gene segment. An earlier analysis of 587 of the donors classified V segments as functional when productive rearrangements were above 56.7% and as segregating when the standard deviation between donors was above 5%. A statistical classification framework was developed to diagnose cytomegalovirus status using the catalog of TCR beta chain sequences. In a later analysis, V and J genes were assigned by comparing TCR nucleotide sequences against IMGT/GENE-DB human TR gene sequences. A later analysis assigned CDR3 sequences and most-parsimonious VDJ recombination scenarios with the TCRdist pipeline. In a later analysis, each TCR beta chain was defined by its CDR3 amino acid sequence together with its V-gene family, and reads without a unique V-gene family were excluded. A later analysis removed roughly 590 highly shared, low-generation-probability nucleotide sequences to deal with suspected cross-contamination and a sequencing artifact. A later analysis calculated a clonal expansion index for each public chain from normalized within-repertoire ranks of inferred template counts. A later analysis computed generation probabilities with a VDJ recombination model fitted to out-of-frame rearrangements, and checked the results against IGoR. In a later analysis, TCR-TCR, TCR-HLA and TCR-CMV co-occurrence was scored with hypergeometric tests, and a repertoire-size bias correction was applied to TCR pairs. In a later analysis, false discovery rates were estimated by permuting HLA or CMV assignments 20 times. A later analysis grouped co-occurring TCRs with DBSCAN, adding TCRdist sequence similarity when clustering within HLA-allele-positive subsets. For co-occurrence clustering, repertoires with fewer than 30,000 or more than 120,000 public chains were excluded, along with several repertoires with anomalous nucleotide sharing. TCRdb's version of the immuneACCESS table is confined to in-frame rearrangements and falls short of the full clone set. An unresolved V gene accounts for under half of the shortfall where checked; the remainder is of unknown origin. Clonal size and the V and J genes are those of that table, whereas D and trimming came from the DNA. This sample has over 150,000 clones in its table, and 82% of those were observed once. 0.96% of the sample rests with the top ten.

In total, roughly 710 healthy bone marrow donors made up the cohort. At the time of sampling, all cohort members were nominally healthy, though unrecorded immune exposures were likely present. The donor tested CMV seropositive and was one of the 289 seropositive cohort members. A peripheral blood sample was provided by each donor, and peripheral blood mononuclear cells were used for TCR beta sequencing. The Qiagen DNeasy Blood Extraction Kit was used to extract genomic DNA from the blood cell samples. The chain couples TRBV29-1 to TRBJ1-2; no D gene can be assigned with confidence. This TCR was recovered from a girl aged 2 to 10 in good health and CMV-seropositive. Sequenced material: PBMCs. Read as DNA, the sequence is TGCAGCGTTGAAGATCGGTCTTATGGCTACACCTTC. It encodes CSVEDRSYGYTF.